The rows below give T cell receptor beta chains drawn from one sample of a study of naive and memory T cell subsets. TCRdb redid the calling of the UMI-ligation and nested PCR reads with MiXCR, one entry per CDR3 protein. The data contain roughly 150,000 distinct CDR3 sequences, roughly a fifth of them seen just once; the ten biggest clones take up 0.5% to 0.75%. The sample taken for sequencing was naive CD8+ T cells from blood. Receptors were obtained from a human donor in good health. Each CDR3 is given without its conserved first and last residue. Fields, in order: J gene, V gene, CDR3 protein.

j_call: TRBJ2-3
v_call: TRBV27
cdr3_aa: ASSSDSAGETQY

j_call: TRBJ2-1
v_call: TRBV4-1
cdr3_aa: ASSPSGNEQF

j_call: TRBJ2-7
v_call: TRBV6-5
cdr3_aa: ASSYFQDRAPVYEQY

j_call: TRBJ2-7
v_call: TRBV28
cdr3_aa: ASMGQGFGEQY

j_call: TRBJ2-7
v_call: TRBV27
cdr3_aa: ASSLSVGGYEQY

j_call: TRBJ2-4
v_call: TRBV27
cdr3_aa: ASSSTEPFVKNIQY

j_call: TRBJ2-3
v_call: TRBV12-3/TRBV12-4
cdr3_aa: ASSLGSPGDTQY

j_call: TRBJ2-7
v_call: TRBV7-6
cdr3_aa: ASSLGTGSEQY

j_call: TRBJ2-1
v_call: TRBV19
cdr3_aa: ASSIDPSPGTSPEQF

j_call: TRBJ2-7
v_call: TRBV6-1
cdr3_aa: ASSDGSSGRAYEQY

j_call: TRBJ2-1
v_call: TRBV24-1
cdr3_aa: ATSDKYRGLGNEQF

j_call: TRBJ2-3
v_call: TRBV6-2/TRBV6-3
cdr3_aa: ASRGLVNTDTQY

j_call: TRBJ2-5
v_call: TRBV27
cdr3_aa: ASSSLRATGGTETQY

j_call: TRBJ1-3
v_call: TRBV4-3
cdr3_aa: ASSQDDRSGNTIY

j_call: TRBJ2-1
v_call: TRBV6-5
cdr3_aa: ASSSSRGAGGVDEQF

j_call: TRBJ2-2
v_call: TRBV28
cdr3_aa: ASSLIVGEAGELF

j_call: TRBJ2-1
v_call: TRBV7-8
cdr3_aa: ASSFYTGGPQNEQF

j_call: TRBJ2-7
v_call: TRBV28
cdr3_aa: ASSISYEQY

j_call: TRBJ1-1
v_call: TRBV7-8
cdr3_aa: ASSLAVTENTEAF

j_call: TRBJ2-2
v_call: TRBV20-1
cdr3_aa: SAARVLPLNTGELF

j_call: TRBJ2-7
v_call: TRBV6-2/TRBV6-3
cdr3_aa: ASSYSSEQY

j_call: TRBJ2-1
v_call: TRBV20-1
cdr3_aa: SAGRDSKYEQF

j_call: TRBJ2-7
v_call: TRBV5-1
cdr3_aa: ASSLARVGASYEQY